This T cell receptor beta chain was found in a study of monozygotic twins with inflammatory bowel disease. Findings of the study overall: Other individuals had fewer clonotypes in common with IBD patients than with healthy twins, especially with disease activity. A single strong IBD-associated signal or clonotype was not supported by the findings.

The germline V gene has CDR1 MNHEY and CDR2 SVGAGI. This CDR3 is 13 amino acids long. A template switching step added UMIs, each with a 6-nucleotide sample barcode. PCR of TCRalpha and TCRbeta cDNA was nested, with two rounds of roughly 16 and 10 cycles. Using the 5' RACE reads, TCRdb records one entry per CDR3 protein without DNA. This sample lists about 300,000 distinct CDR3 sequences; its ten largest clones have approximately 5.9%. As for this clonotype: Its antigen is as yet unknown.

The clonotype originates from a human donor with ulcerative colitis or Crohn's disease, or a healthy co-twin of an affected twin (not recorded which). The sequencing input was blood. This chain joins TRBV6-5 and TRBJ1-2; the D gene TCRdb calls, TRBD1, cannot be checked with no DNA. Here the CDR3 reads CASSRTAAYGYTF.